The table lists the clone carrying this TCR beta chain with many counts. Its antigen is currently unknown. Pregnant or lactating patients were excluded, as were those with uncontrolled infection or other autoimmune disease. The data are from a study of T cells in Graves' hyperthyroidism and ophthalmopathy. Study results and limitations: Most expanded thyroid clonotypes above 0.001 recurred in blood.

Template material for amplifying TCR beta CDR3 regions consisted of RNA transcripts. HTBI primers were employed in a first-round RT-PCR of the TCR CDR3. Via MiXCR, TCRdb re-called the multiplex PCR reads, giving one row per CDR3 protein. The sample carries around 570,000 distinct CDR3 sequences, just under 20% recorded once. Germline loops: CDR1 SNHLY, CDR2 FYNNEI. Trimming took 6 bases from V and 7 from J; bases not matched to a gene: 5. CDR3 size: 12 residues. The chain employs TRBV2 and TRBJ2-7; 8 nucleotides agree with TRBD2. Sample: blood. The sequence derives from a man aged 40-49 years with Graves' ophthalmopathy. In DNA form, the CDR3 reads TGTGCCAGCAGGCCCGTAGCGGGAGAGCAGTACTTC. Protein: CASRPVAGEQYF.